The rows below give T cell receptor beta chains drawn from one sample of a study of blood T cell repertoires in COVID-19. Sequencing used immunoSEQ multiplex PCR; TCRdb keeps in-frame clones, though not all of them. The sample holds some 140,000 clones, less than 80% seen once. Sequencing was performed on peripheral blood. The receptors were sampled from a man between 60 and 70 years old with acute or convalescent COVID-19. Each CDR3 is given with its conserved first and last residue. The order of the fields is CDR3 length, V gene, clone size, J gene, D gene, CDR3 DNA, CDR3 protein. A D gene is named only where the DNA matches it firmly. Size tells how often a clone was seen (once, few, many) or the class of an expanded clone, and some rows leave it out.

cdr3_length: 13; v_call: TRBV29-1; clone_size: .; j_call: TRBJ2-5; d_call: TRBD2; cdr3_nt: TGCAGCGGGGGGGGACTAGCGCAAGAGACCCAGTACTTC; cdr3_aa: CSGGGLAQETQYF
cdr3_length: 15; v_call: TRBV19; clone_size: once; j_call: TRBJ1-2; d_call: .; cdr3_nt: TGTGCCAGTAGTATTACGTTGGGACAACTCTATGGCTACACCTTC; cdr3_aa: CASSITLGQLYGYTF
cdr3_length: 15; v_call: TRBV7-2; clone_size: .; j_call: TRBJ2-1; d_call: .; cdr3_nt: TGTGCCAGCAGCTTAGCGGCAGACGGCTCGGGTGAGCAGTTCTTC; cdr3_aa: CASSLAADGSGEQFF
cdr3_length: 13; v_call: TRBV30; clone_size: .; j_call: TRBJ2-7; d_call: .; cdr3_nt: TGTGCCTGGAGTGAGGCTGCGGCCTACGAGCAGTACTTC; cdr3_aa: CAWSEAAAYEQYF
cdr3_length: 15; v_call: TRBV5-1; clone_size: .; j_call: TRBJ1-3; d_call: .; cdr3_nt: TGCGCCAGCAGCTTGGGGTCCGGGTCTGGAAACACCATATATTTT; cdr3_aa: CASSLGSGSGNTIYF
cdr3_length: 15; v_call: TRBV7-3; clone_size: .; j_call: TRBJ2-1; d_call: .; cdr3_nt: TGTGCCAGCAGCTTGAGACACAACCCCTACAATGAGCAGTTCTTC; cdr3_aa: CASSLRHNPYNEQFF
cdr3_length: 16; v_call: TRBV21-1; clone_size: .; j_call: TRBJ2-2; d_call: .; cdr3_nt: TGTGCCAGCAGCAAAGAATCCAGGGGAACGACCGGGGAGCTGTTTTTT; cdr3_aa: CASSKESRGTTGELFF
cdr3_length: 17; v_call: TRBV27; clone_size: few; j_call: TRBJ1-2; d_call: TRBD1; cdr3_nt: TGTGCCAGCAGTTCCTTTCACGGGACAGGCCTAATTTCCGGCTACACCTTC; cdr3_aa: CASSSFHGTGLISGYTF
cdr3_length: 13; v_call: TRBV6-5; clone_size: .; j_call: TRBJ1-2; d_call: .; cdr3_nt: TGTGCCAGCGGCGGGCGTAAAGAGGCTGGCTACACCTTC; cdr3_aa: CASGGRKEAGYTF
cdr3_length: 16; v_call: TRBV5-1; clone_size: .; j_call: TRBJ1-3; d_call: .; cdr3_nt: TGCGCCAGCGCCAGGGGACAACAGAGCTCTGGAAACACCATATATTTT; cdr3_aa: CASARGQQSSGNTIYF
cdr3_length: 15; v_call: TRBV9; clone_size: .; j_call: TRBJ1-2; d_call: .; cdr3_nt: TGTGCCAGCAGCGTAGCTACAGGAGGGGACTATGGCTACACCTTC; cdr3_aa: CASSVATGGDYGYTF
cdr3_length: 15; v_call: TRBV15; clone_size: once; j_call: TRBJ2-7; d_call: TRBD2; cdr3_nt: TGTGCCACCAGAAGGGTAGCGGGAGGAATGGGCGAGCAGTACTTC; cdr3_aa: CATRRVAGGMGEQYF
cdr3_length: 14; v_call: TRBV2; clone_size: .; j_call: TRBJ2-4; d_call: TRBD1; cdr3_nt: TGTGCCAGCAGGACAGGGTCGGGCAAAAACATTCAGTACTTC; cdr3_aa: CASRTGSGKNIQYF
cdr3_length: 13; v_call: TRBV7-8; clone_size: .; j_call: TRBJ2-1; d_call: .; cdr3_nt: TGTGCCAGCAGCTTAGGTCTAGGCAATGAGCAGTTCTTC; cdr3_aa: CASSLGLGNEQFF
cdr3_length: 13; v_call: TRBV19; clone_size: .; j_call: TRBJ1-5; d_call: TRBD1; cdr3_nt: TGTGCCAATTTACAGGGGATCAATCAGCCCCAGCATTTT; cdr3_aa: CANLQGINQPQHF
cdr3_length: 15; v_call: TRBV27; clone_size: .; j_call: TRBJ2-1; d_call: .; cdr3_nt: TGTGCCAGCAGTTTATGGTTAGCGGAGTACAATGAGCAGTTCTTC; cdr3_aa: CASSLWLAEYNEQFF
cdr3_length: 12; v_call: TRBV30; clone_size: .; j_call: TRBJ1-2; d_call: .; cdr3_nt: TGTGCCTCCGGACAGCCGGCAAGTGGCTACACCTTC; cdr3_aa: CASGQPASGYTF
cdr3_length: 13; v_call: TRBV6-5; clone_size: .; j_call: TRBJ1-1; d_call: .; cdr3_nt: TGTGCCAGCTCCCAAATCGGGAACACTGAAGCTTTCTTT; cdr3_aa: CASSQIGNTEAFF
cdr3_length: 13; v_call: TRBV18; clone_size: .; j_call: TRBJ1-1; d_call: .; cdr3_nt: TGTGCCAGCTCACCAGCGGGGGGCACTGAAGCTTTCTTT; cdr3_aa: CASSPAGGTEAFF
cdr3_length: 16; v_call: TRBV27; clone_size: .; j_call: TRBJ1-6; d_call: TRBD1; cdr3_nt: TGTGCCAGCAGACAATCGACAGGGTCTTATAATTCACCCCTCCACTTT; cdr3_aa: CASRQSTGSYNSPLHF
cdr3_length: 13; v_call: TRBV5-6; clone_size: once; j_call: TRBJ1-2; d_call: .; cdr3_nt: TGTGCCAGCAGCCGCGGTTTTGACTATGGCTACACCTTC; cdr3_aa: CASSRGFDYGYTF
cdr3_length: 13; v_call: TRBV5-3; clone_size: many; j_call: TRBJ2-7; d_call: .; cdr3_nt: TGTGCCCCCACCCCAACAGATCCCTACGAGCAGTACTTC; cdr3_aa: CAPTPTDPYEQYF
cdr3_length: 15; v_call: TRBV4-1; clone_size: .; j_call: TRBJ2-4; d_call: .; cdr3_nt: TGCGCCAGCAGCCAAACGGGACTAGCCAAAAACATTCAGTACTTC; cdr3_aa: CASSQTGLAKNIQYF
cdr3_length: 14; v_call: TRBV4-2; clone_size: .; j_call: TRBJ2-5; d_call: .; cdr3_nt: TGTGCCAGCAGCCAAGAGACGGGTGGAGAGACCCAGTACTTC; cdr3_aa: CASSQETGGETQYF
cdr3_length: 16; v_call: TRBV6-2/TRBV6-3; clone_size: .; j_call: TRBJ1-1; d_call: TRBD1; cdr3_nt: TGTGCCAGCAGTTTCTCCCACAACAGGGGAAGCACTGAAGCTTTCTTT; cdr3_aa: CASSFSHNRGSTEAFF
cdr3_length: 15; v_call: TRBV4-3; clone_size: .; j_call: TRBJ2-2; d_call: .; cdr3_nt: TGCGCCAGCAGCACCCAGGGGTTGGGCACCGGGGAGCTGTTTTTT; cdr3_aa: CASSTQGLGTGELFF
cdr3_length: 16; v_call: TRBV7-2; clone_size: .; j_call: TRBJ1-3; d_call: TRBD1; cdr3_nt: TGTGCCAGCAGCTCAGGGGGCGGGAGGGCTGGAAACACCATATATTTT; cdr3_aa: CASSSGGGRAGNTIYF
cdr3_length: 15; v_call: TRBV9; clone_size: once; j_call: TRBJ2-1; d_call: TRBD1; cdr3_nt: TGTGCCAGCAGCACCCGGGACAGGGCCCCTGTACACCAGTTCTTC; cdr3_aa: CASSTRDRAPVHQFF
cdr3_length: 15; v_call: TRBV5-6; clone_size: few; j_call: TRBJ1-1; d_call: .; cdr3_nt: TGTGCCAGCAGCTTGGGATTTGGGGGCGTCGCTGAAGCTTTCTTT; cdr3_aa: CASSLGFGGVAEAFF
cdr3_length: 14; v_call: TRBV30; clone_size: .; j_call: TRBJ1-5; d_call: .; cdr3_nt: TGTGCCTGGAGTCAGGGGAATGGGGATCAGCCCCAGCATTTT; cdr3_aa: CAWSQGNGDQPQHF
cdr3_length: 14; v_call: TRBV30; clone_size: .; j_call: TRBJ1-6; d_call: .; cdr3_nt: TGTGCCTGGAGCCTAAGGGGGACTAATTCACCCCTCCACTTT; cdr3_aa: CAWSLRGTNSPLHF
cdr3_length: 16; v_call: TRBV10-3; clone_size: .; j_call: TRBJ1-1; d_call: .; cdr3_nt: TGTGCCATCAGTGAGTCGAGTAACAGTTATAACACTGAAGCTTTCTTT; cdr3_aa: CAISESSNSYNTEAFF
cdr3_length: 16; v_call: TRBV10-3; clone_size: .; j_call: TRBJ1-1; d_call: TRBD1; cdr3_nt: TGTGCCATCAGTGACCACGGGACAGCTTTGAACACTGAAGCTTTCTTT; cdr3_aa: CAISDHGTALNTEAFF
cdr3_length: 14; v_call: TRBV19; clone_size: .; j_call: TRBJ1-1; d_call: TRBD1; cdr3_nt: TGTGCCAGTAGTATTCTGGACAGGAGGACTGAAGCTTTCTTT; cdr3_aa: CASSILDRRTEAFF
cdr3_length: 15; v_call: TRBV6-2/TRBV6-3; clone_size: .; j_call: TRBJ2-2; d_call: TRBD2; cdr3_nt: TGTGCCAGCAGTCCGACGGGACTAGCGAACGGGGAGCTGTTTTTT; cdr3_aa: CASSPTGLANGELFF
cdr3_length: 13; v_call: TRBV19; clone_size: .; j_call: TRBJ2-1; d_call: .; cdr3_nt: TGTGCCAGTAGTATTTCTGTCTACAATGAGCAGTTCTTC; cdr3_aa: CASSISVYNEQFF
cdr3_length: 14; v_call: TRBV4-1; clone_size: once; j_call: TRBJ2-1; d_call: .; cdr3_nt: TGCGCCAGCAGCCAAGGGGCCAGCTACAATGAGCAGTTCTTC; cdr3_aa: CASSQGASYNEQFF
cdr3_length: 12; v_call: TRBV12-3/TRBV12-4; clone_size: once; j_call: TRBJ2-1; d_call: .; cdr3_nt: TGTGCCAGCAGACAGGGTTTAGGTGAGCAGTTCTTC; cdr3_aa: CASRQGLGEQFF
cdr3_length: 19; v_call: TRBV4-2; clone_size: .; j_call: TRBJ1-2; d_call: TRBD1; cdr3_nt: TGTGCCAGCAGCCCACTCCCCGGGACAGGGGGCAAGACCAACTATGGCTACACCTTC; cdr3_aa: CASSPLPGTGGKTNYGYTF
cdr3_length: 13; v_call: TRBV30; clone_size: few; j_call: TRBJ2-7; d_call: TRBD2; cdr3_nt: TGTGCCTGTAACCAAATGCGGGGGTACGAGCAGTACTTC; cdr3_aa: CACNQMRGYEQYF
cdr3_length: 13; v_call: TRBV6-5; clone_size: .; j_call: TRBJ2-7; d_call: TRBD2; cdr3_nt: TGTGCCGCGAGGCGGGAGCAACCCTACGAGCAGTACTTC; cdr3_aa: CAARREQPYEQYF
cdr3_length: 15; v_call: TRBV7-2; clone_size: .; j_call: TRBJ1-5; d_call: .; cdr3_nt: TGTGCCAGCAGCTTACGGGGTTCGGGCAATCAGCCCCAGCATTTT; cdr3_aa: CASSLRGSGNQPQHF
cdr3_length: 14; v_call: TRBV4-1; clone_size: .; j_call: TRBJ2-7; d_call: .; cdr3_nt: TGCGCCAGCAGCCAATACGCAGGGGGGAGCGAGCAGTACTTC; cdr3_aa: CASSQYAGGSEQYF
cdr3_length: 14; v_call: TRBV19; clone_size: few; j_call: TRBJ1-3; d_call: .; cdr3_nt: TGTGCCAGTAGTGGCAGGGAGGATGGAAACACCATATATTTT; cdr3_aa: CASSGREDGNTIYF
cdr3_length: 15; v_call: TRBV6-5; clone_size: few; j_call: TRBJ1-1; d_call: TRBD1; cdr3_nt: TGTGCCAGCAGCAAAGGGACAGGGGGTAAAAATGAAGCTTTCTTT; cdr3_aa: CASSKGTGGKNEAFF
cdr3_length: 18; v_call: TRBV2; clone_size: .; j_call: TRBJ1-4; d_call: TRBD1; cdr3_nt: TGTGCCAGCAAGTTACAAGGGACAGGGGGCGCGAATAATGAAAAACTGTTTTTT; cdr3_aa: CASKLQGTGGANNEKLFF
cdr3_length: 13; v_call: TRBV19; clone_size: .; j_call: TRBJ1-4; d_call: .; cdr3_nt: TGTGCCAGTAGTAAAATTCGTAATGAAAAACTGTTTTTT; cdr3_aa: CASSKIRNEKLFF
cdr3_length: 14; v_call: TRBV19; clone_size: .; j_call: TRBJ2-7; d_call: TRBD1; cdr3_nt: TGTGCCAGTAGTCCACAGGGGCACTCCTACGAGCAGTACTTC; cdr3_aa: CASSPQGHSYEQYF
cdr3_length: 17; v_call: TRBV28; clone_size: .; j_call: TRBJ1-1; d_call: TRBD1; cdr3_nt: TGTGCCAGCAGCCGAAACCGGGACAGGGGGCGAGGCACTGAAGCTTTCTTT; cdr3_aa: CASSRNRDRGRGTEAFF
cdr3_length: 14; v_call: TRBV7-2; clone_size: .; j_call: TRBJ2-2; d_call: .; cdr3_nt: TGTGCCAGCAGCTTATCGTCGAGGGCCGGGGAGCTGTTTTTT; cdr3_aa: CASSLSSRAGELFF
cdr3_length: 14; v_call: TRBV6-4; clone_size: few; j_call: TRBJ1-1; d_call: .; cdr3_nt: TGTGCCAGCAGCCCCCGGGGAGGGAACACTGAAGCTTTCTTT; cdr3_aa: CASSPRGGNTEAFF